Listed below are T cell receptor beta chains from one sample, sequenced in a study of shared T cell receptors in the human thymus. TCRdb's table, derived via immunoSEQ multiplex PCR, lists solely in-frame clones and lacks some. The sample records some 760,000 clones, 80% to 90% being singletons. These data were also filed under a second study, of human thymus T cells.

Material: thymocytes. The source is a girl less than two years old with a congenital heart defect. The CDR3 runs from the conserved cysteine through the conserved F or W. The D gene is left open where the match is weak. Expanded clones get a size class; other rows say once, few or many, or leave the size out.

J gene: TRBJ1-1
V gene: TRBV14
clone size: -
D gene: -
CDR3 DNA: TGTGCCAGCAGCCAAGCGAACTACAGGGCTCGGAACACTGAAGCTTTCTTT
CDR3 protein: CASSQANYRARNTEAFF

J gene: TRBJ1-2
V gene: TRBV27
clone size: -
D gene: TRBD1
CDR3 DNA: TGTGCCAGCACCGAAAACCATGAGGGGGCGTTAGGCTACACCTTC
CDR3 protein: CASTENHEGALGYTF

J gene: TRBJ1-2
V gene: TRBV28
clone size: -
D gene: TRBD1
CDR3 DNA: TGTGCCAGCAGTTTACTTAAACAGGGGGCTTGGGGCTACACCTTC
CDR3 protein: CASSLLKQGAWGYTF

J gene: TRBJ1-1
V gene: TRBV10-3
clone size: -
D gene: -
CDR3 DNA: TGTGCCATCAGTGACCGAGGGACTGAAGCTTTCTTT
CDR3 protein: CAISDRGTEAFF

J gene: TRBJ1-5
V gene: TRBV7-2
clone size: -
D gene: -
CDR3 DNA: TGTGCCAGCAGCCCCGACCGAGGAGTATGGAATCAGCCCCAGCATTTT
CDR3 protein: CASSPDRGVWNQPQHF

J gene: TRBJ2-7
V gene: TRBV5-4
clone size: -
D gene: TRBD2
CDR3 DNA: TGTGCCAGCAGCATCCGCGGCGCGGGGGGGGAAGACTACGAGCAGTACTTC
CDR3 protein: CASSIRGAGGEDYEQYF

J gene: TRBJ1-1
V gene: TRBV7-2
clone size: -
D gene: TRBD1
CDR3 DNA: TGTGCCAGCAGCTTAGACGGGACAGGGGATCTGAACACTGAAGCTTTCTTT
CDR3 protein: CASSLDGTGDLNTEAFF

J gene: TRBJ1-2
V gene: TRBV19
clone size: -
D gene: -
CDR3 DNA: TGTGCCAGTATGTCGTTCTATGGCTACACCTTC
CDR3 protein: CASMSFYGYTF

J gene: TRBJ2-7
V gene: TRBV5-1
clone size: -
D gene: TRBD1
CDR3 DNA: TGCGCCAGCAGCCCGGACAGGAGCGAGCAGTACTTC
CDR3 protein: CASSPDRSEQYF

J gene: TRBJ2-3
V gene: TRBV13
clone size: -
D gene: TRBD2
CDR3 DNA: TGTGCCAGCAGCCCCCCATGCGGGGGGGACACAGATACGCAGTATTTT
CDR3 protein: CASSPPCGGDTDTQYF

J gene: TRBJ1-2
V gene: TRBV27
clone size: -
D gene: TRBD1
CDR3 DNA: TGTGCCAGCAGTGACAGGGGGCACTATGGCTACACCTTC
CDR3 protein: CASSDRGHYGYTF

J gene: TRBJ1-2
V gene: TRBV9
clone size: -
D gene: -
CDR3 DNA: TGTGCCAGCATAGGAGAATGGGGCTACACCTTC
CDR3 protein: CASIGEWGYTF

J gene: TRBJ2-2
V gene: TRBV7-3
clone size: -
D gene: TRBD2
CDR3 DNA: TGTGCCAGCAGCCCAACGGGGGGAACGAACACCGGGGAGCTGTTTTTT
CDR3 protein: CASSPTGGTNTGELFF

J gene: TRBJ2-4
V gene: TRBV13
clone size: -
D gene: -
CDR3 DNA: TGTGCCAGCAGCCAATCCCCCGATGAGGGCGAGTTTCAAGCCAAAAACATTCAGTACTTC
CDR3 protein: CASSQSPDEGEFQAKNIQYF

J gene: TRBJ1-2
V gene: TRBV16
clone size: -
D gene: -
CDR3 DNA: TGTGCCAGCAGCCAATCTAGGTTTTCGGAGGGGCGCCCTCCTTATGGCTACACCTTC
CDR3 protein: CASSQSRFSEGRPPYGYTF

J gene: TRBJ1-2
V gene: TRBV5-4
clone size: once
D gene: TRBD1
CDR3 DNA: TGTGCCAGCAGGACCACAGGGGACTATGGCTACACCTTC
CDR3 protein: CASRTTGDYGYTF

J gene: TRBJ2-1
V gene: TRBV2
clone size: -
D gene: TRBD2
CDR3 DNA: TGTGCCAGGGCACCGGGACTAGCGGATTACAATGAGCAGTTCTTC
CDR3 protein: CARAPGLADYNEQFF

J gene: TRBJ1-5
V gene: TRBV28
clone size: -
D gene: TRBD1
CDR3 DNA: TGTGCCAGCAGTCCATTGGGACAGAGCAATCAGCCCCAGCATTTT
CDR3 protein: CASSPLGQSNQPQHF

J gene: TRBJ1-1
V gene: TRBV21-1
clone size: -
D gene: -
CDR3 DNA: TGTGCCAGCGGTCTAGCGGGACAGGGGGCAAGGGACACTGAAGCTTTCTTT
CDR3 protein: CASGLAGQGARDTEAFF

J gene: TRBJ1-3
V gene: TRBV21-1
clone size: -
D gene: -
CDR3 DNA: TGTGCCAGCAGCAAAAAGACAGTTAGAAACACCATATATTTT
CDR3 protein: CASSKKTVRNTIYF

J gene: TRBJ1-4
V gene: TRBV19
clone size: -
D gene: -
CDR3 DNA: TGTGCCAGTAGTAGAGGACAGCCTAATGAAAAACTCCGGTTTTTT
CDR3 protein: CASSRGQPNEKLRFF

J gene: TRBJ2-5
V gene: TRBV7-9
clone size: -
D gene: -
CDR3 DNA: TGTGCCAGCAGCCTAGTCTCGGCAGGGGTGTCTATAGAAGAGACCCAGTACTTC
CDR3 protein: CASSLVSAGVSIEETQYF

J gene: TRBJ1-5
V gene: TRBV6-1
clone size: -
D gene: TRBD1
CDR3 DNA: TGTGCCAGCAGTGAAGAAGGTTCGAGGGACAGTTATCAGCCCCAGCATTTT
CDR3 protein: CASSEEGSRDSYQPQHF

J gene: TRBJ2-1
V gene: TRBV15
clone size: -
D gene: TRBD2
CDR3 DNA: TGTGCCACCAGCAGCGCTAGCGGGGGGGCCCACAATGAGCAGTTCTTC
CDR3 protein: CATSSASGGAHNEQFF

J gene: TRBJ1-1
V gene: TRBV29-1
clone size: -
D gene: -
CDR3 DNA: TGCAGCGTTGAACTCCGGGATGGGGGGACTGAAGCTTTCTTT
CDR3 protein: CSVELRDGGTEAFF

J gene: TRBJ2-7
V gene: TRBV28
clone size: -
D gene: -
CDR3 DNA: TGTGCCAGCAGTTTATCTAATTTGGACGAGCAGTACTTC
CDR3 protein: CASSLSNLDEQYF

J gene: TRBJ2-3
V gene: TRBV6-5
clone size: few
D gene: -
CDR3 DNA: TGTGCCAGCAGTCCCCCCCGAGGGTCCACAGATACGCAGTATTTT
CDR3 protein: CASSPPRGSTDTQYF

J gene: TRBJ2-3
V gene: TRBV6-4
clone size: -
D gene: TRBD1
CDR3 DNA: TGTGCCAGCAGCCGACAGGGCGCCACAGATACGCAGTATTTT
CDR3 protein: CASSRQGATDTQYF

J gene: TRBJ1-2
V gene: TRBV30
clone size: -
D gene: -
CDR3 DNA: TGTGCCTGGATATGTGTGAAGGGGTACTATGGCTACACCTTC
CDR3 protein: CAWICVKGYYGYTF

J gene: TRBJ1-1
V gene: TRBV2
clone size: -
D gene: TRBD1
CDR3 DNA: TGTGCCAGCAGCGGGACAGGGGGCTTGATGAACACTGAAGCTTTCTTT
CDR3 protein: CASSGTGGLMNTEAFF

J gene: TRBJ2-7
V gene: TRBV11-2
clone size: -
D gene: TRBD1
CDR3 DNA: TGTGCCAGCAGCAATCGGACAGGGACGAGCCCCTACGAGCAGTACTTC
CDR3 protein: CASSNRTGTSPYEQYF

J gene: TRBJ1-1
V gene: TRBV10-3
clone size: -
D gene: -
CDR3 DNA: TGTGCCATCAGACCCTTGGGAGGGAACACTGAAGCTTTCTTT
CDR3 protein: CAIRPLGGNTEAFF

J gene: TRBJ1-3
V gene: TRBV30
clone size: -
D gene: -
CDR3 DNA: TGTGCCTGGAACCTGGGAGTCAGCTCTGGAAACACCATATATTTT
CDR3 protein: CAWNLGVSSGNTIYF

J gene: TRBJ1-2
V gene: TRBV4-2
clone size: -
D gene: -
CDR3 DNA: TGTGCCACCCAGGGCCAGCACTATGGCTACACCTTC
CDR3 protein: CATQGQHYGYTF

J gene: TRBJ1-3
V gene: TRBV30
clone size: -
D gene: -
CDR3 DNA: TGTGCCTGGAGGGGCCGCTCGGACAGCCCGGGAAACACCATATATTTT
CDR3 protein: CAWRGRSDSPGNTIYF

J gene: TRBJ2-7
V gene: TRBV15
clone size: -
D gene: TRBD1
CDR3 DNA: TGTGCCACCAGCAGGCCACCTCGTCCCGGGACAGGGAACGAGCAGTACTTC
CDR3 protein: CATSRPPRPGTGNEQYF

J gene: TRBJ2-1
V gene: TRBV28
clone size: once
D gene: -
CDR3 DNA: TGTGCCAGCAGTTTACTAGCGCGAACCTACAATGAGCAGTTCTTC
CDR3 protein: CASSLLARTYNEQFF

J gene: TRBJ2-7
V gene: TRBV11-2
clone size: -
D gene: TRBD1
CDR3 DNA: TGTGCCAGCAGCCCAAGGGACAGGGGCTACGAGCAGTACTTC
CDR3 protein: CASSPRDRGYEQYF

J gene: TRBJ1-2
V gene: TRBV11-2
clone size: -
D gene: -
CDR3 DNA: TGTGCCAGCAGCTTAGAAGCGGGTAGAGTTAACTATGGCTACACCTTC
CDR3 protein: CASSLEAGRVNYGYTF

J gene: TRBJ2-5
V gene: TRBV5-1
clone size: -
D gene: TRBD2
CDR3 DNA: TGCGCCAGCAGCCACGGGACTAGCCAAGAGACCCAGTACTTC
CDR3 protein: CASSHGTSQETQYF

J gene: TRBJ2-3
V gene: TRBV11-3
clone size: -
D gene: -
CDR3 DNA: TGTGCCAGCAGCCCTCGACTAGTCGGTACGCAGTATTTT
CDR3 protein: CASSPRLVGTQYF